Detailed here is one T cell receptor beta chain. What it binds is not known. The V gene lost 3 bases and the J gene lost 4 bases, with 15 bases spanning the gap. CDR3 length: 15 amino acids. Germline assignment: CDR1 KGHSH and CDR2 LQKENI. This specimen belongs to a study of early stage breast cancer tumors. Study findings and constraints: Most shared enriched TCRB sequences were commonly generated ones.

Sequenced by immunoSEQ multiplex PCR; TCRdb stores in-frame clones only, minus some. The sample lists more than 65,000 clones; around 80% were seen once. Material for sequencing was blood. This rearrangement joins TRBV18 to TRBJ1-2, with D possibly matching TRBD1 (5 bases). This receptor was identified in a person aged 40 to 49 with breast cancer. CDR3 sequence: CASSPQDSISYGYTF. DNA of the CDR3: TGTGCCAGCTCACCCCAAGACAGCATCTCCTATGGCTACACCTTC. Variable domain in full (rest from reference TRBV18 and TRBJ1-2): NAGVMQNPRHLVRRRGQEARLRCSPMKGHSHVYWYRQLPEEGLKFMVYLQKENIIDESGMPKERFSAEFPKEGPSILRIQQVVRGDSAAYFCASSPQDSISYGYTFGSGTRLTVV.